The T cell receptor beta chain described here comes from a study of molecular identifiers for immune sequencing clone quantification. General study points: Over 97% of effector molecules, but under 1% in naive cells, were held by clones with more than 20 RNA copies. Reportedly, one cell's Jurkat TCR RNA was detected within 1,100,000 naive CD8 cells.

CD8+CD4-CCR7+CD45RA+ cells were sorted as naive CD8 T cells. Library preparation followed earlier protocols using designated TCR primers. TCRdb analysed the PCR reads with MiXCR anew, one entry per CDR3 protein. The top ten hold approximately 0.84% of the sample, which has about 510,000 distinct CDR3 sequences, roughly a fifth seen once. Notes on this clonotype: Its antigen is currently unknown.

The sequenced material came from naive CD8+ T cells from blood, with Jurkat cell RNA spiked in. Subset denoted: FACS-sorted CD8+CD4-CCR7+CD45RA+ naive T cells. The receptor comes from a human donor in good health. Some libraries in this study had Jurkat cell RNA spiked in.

The CDR3 DNA sequence: TGTGCTAGTGGTTTGGGACTAGCAGAGACCCAGTACTTC. Residues: CASGLGLAETQYF. The chain has TRBV12-5 and TRBJ2-5; 7 bases agree with TRBD2. Germline V lookup: CDR1 LGHNT, CDR2 FRNRAP. The J segment lost 4 bases and the V segment lost 1 base, leaving 0 bases of the junction unmatched. The CDR3 runs 13 residues.